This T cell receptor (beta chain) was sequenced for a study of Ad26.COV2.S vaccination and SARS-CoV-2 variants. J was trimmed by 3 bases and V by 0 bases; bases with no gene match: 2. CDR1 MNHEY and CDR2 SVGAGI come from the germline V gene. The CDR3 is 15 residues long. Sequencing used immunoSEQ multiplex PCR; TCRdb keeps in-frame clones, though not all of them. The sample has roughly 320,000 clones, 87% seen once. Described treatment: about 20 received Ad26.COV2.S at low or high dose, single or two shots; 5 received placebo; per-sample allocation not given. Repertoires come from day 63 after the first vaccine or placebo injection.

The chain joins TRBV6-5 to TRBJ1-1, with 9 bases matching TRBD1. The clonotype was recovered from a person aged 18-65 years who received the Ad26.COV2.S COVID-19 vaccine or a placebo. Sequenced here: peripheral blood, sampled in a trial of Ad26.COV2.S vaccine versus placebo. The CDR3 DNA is TGTGCCAGCAGTTACTCAGGGACAGGGTACACTGAAGCTTTCTTT. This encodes CASSYSGTGYTEAFF.